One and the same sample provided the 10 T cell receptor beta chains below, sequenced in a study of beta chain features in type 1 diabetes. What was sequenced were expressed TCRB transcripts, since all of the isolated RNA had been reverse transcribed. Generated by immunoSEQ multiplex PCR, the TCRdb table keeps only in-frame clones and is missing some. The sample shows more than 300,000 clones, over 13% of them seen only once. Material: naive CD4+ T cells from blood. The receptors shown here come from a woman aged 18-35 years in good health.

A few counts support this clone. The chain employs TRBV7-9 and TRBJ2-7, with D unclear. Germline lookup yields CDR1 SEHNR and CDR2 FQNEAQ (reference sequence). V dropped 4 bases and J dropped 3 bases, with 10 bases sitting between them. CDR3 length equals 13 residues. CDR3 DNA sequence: TGTGCCAGCAGCTCAACAGCTATCTACGAGCAGTACTTC. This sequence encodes CASSSTAIYEQYF.

The CDR3, as DNA: TGCAGCGTGGGACTAGCTCTCCCCGGGGAGCTGTTTTTT. This codes for CSVGLALPGELFF. The chain is built from TRBV29-1 and TRBJ2-2, with TRBD2 matching over 9 bases. The CDR3 runs to 13 residues. The trim removed 6 bases at V and 6 bases at J, leaving 5 bases unmatched. Germline V gene sequence: CDR1 SQVTM, CDR2 ANQGSEA.

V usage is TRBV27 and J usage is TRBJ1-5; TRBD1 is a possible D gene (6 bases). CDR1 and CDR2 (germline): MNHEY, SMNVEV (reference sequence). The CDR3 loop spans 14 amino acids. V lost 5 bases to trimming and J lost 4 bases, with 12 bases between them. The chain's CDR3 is CASSPGTLNQPQHF. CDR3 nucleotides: TGTGCCAGCAGTCCCGGGACACTTAATCAGCCCCAGCATTTT.

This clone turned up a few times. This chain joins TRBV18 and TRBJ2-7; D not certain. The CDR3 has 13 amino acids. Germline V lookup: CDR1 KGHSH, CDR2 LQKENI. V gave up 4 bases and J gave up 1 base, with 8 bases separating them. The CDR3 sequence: CASSRLQSYEQYF. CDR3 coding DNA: TGTGCCAGCTCACGTCTACAGTCCTACGAGCAGTACTTC.

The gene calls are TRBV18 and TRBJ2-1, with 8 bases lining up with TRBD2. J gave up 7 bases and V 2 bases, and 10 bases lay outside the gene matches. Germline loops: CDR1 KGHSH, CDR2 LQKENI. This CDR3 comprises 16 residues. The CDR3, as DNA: TGTGCCAGCTCACCAGGCCACGTAGCGGGGATTAATGAGCAGTTCTTC. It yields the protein CASSPGHVAGINEQFF.

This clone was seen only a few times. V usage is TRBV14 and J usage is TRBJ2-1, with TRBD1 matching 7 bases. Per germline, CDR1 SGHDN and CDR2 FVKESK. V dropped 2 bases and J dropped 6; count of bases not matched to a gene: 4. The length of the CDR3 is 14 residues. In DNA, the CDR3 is TGTGCCAGCAGCCAAAAGGACAGGACCAATGAGCAGTTCTTC. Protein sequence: CASSQKDRTNEQFF.

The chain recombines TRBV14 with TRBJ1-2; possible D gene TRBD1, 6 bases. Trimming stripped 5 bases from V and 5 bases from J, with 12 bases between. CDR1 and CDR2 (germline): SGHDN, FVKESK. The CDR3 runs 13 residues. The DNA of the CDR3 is TGTGCCAGCAGCTTCGACAGGACATATGGCTACACCTTC. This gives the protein CASSFDRTYGYTF.

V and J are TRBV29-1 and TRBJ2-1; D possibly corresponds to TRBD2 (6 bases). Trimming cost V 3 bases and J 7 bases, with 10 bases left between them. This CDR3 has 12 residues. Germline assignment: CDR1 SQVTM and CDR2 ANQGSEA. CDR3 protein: CSVDSGGNEQFF. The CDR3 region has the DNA TGCAGCGTTGATTCTGGAGGGAATGAGCAGTTCTTC.

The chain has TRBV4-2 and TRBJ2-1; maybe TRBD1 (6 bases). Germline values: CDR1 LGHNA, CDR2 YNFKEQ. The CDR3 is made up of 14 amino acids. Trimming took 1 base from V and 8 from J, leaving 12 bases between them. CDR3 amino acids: CASSQGPGVYEQFF. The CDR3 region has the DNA TGTGCCAGCAGCCAAGGGCCAGGGGTCTATGAGCAGTTCTTC.

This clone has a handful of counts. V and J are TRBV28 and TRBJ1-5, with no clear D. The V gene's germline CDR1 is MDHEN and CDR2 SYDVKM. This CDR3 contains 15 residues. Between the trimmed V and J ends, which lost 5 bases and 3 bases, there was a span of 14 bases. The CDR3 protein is CASSTRVTLNQPQHF. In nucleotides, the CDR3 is TGTGCCAGCAGTACCCGGGTAACACTCAATCAGCCCCAGCATTTT.